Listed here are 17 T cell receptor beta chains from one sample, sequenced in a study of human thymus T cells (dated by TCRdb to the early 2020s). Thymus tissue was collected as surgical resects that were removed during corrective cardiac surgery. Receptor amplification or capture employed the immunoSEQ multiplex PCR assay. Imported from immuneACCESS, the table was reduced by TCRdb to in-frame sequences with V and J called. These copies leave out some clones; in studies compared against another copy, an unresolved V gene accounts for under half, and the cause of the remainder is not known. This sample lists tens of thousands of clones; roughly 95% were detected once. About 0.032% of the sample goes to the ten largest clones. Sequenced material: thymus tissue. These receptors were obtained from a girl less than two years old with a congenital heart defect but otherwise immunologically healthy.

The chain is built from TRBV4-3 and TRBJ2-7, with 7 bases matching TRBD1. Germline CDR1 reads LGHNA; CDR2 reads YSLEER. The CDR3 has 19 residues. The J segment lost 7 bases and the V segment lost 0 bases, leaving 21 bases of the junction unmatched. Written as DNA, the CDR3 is TGCGCCAGCAGCCAAGATTGGGACAGTCTAGAGAGGCTGAGTTCGGAGCAGTACTTC. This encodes CASSQDWDSLERLSSEQYF.

CDR3 nucleotide sequence: TGCAGCGTTAGGGGGGTCGGTGAGCAGTTCTTC. It yields the protein CSVRGVGEQFF. V gene TRBV29-1 combines with J gene TRBJ2-1; D may match TRBD1 or TRBD2 (6 bases each). Trimming shortened V by 5 bases and J by 9 bases, and 11 bases separated the two germline ends. In germline, CDR1 is SQVTM, CDR2 ANQGSEA. This CDR3 contains 11 residues.

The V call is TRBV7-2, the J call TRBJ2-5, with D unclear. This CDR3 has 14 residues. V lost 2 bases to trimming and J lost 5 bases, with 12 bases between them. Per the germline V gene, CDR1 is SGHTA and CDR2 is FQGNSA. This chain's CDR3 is CASSLFFVGETQYF. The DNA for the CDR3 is TGTGCCAGCAGCTTATTTTTTGTGGGTGAGACCCAGTACTTC.

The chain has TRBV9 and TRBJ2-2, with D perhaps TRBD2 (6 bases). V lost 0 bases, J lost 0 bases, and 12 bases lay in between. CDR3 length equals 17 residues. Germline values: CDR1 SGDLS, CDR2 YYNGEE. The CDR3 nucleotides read TGTGCCAGCAGCGTAGAAAGGGGACTCGCGAACACCGGGGAGCTGTTTTTT. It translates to CASSVERGLANTGELFF.

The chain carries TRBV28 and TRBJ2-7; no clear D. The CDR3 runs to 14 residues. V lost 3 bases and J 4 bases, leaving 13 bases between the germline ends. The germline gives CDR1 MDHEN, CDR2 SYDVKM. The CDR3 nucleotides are TGTGCCAGCAGTTTTCAGAGCCTCTGGTACGAGCAGTACTTC. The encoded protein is CASSFQSLWYEQYF. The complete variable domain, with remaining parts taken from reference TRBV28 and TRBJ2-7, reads DVKVTQSSRYLVKRTGEKVFLECVQDMDHENMFWYRQDPGLGLRLIYFSYDVKMKEKGDIPEGYSVSREKKERFSLILESASTNQTSMYLCASSFQSLWYEQYFGPGTRLTVT.

The CDR3 DNA is TGCGCCAGCAGCCCAACAGGGTACTCGAACACTGAAGCTTTCTTT. Residues: CASSPTGYSNTEAFF. J is TRBJ1-1 and V is TRBV23-1, with D maybe TRBD1 (6 bases). TRBV23-1 is an open reading frame whose function is uncertain. This CDR3 spans 15 amino acids. Trimming took off 6 bases at V and 1 base at J, with 15 bases between the two ends.

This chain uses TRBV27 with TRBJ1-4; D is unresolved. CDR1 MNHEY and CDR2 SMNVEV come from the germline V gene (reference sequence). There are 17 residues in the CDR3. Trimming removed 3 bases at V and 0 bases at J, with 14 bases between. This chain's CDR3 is CASSFSPFLATNEKLFF. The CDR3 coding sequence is TGTGCCAGCAGTTTCTCTCCGTTCTTGGCAACTAATGAAAAACTGTTTTTT.

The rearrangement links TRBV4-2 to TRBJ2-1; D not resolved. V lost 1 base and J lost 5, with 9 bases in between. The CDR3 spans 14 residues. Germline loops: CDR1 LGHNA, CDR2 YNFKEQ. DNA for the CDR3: TGTGCCAGCAGCCAAGGCCGGGTAGACAATGAGCAGTTCTTC. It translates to CASSQGRVDNEQFF.

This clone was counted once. The CDR3, as DNA: TGTGCCAGCAGCTTATTTCAGGGAGGCATGAACACTGAAGCTTTCTTT. Residues: CASSLFQGGMNTEAFF. V gene TRBV7-2 combines with J gene TRBJ1-1; weak D call: TRBD1 (5 bases). The CDR3 length is 16 residues. Germline loops: CDR1 SGHTA, CDR2 FQGNSA. V lost 2 bases, J lost 0 bases, and 13 bases lay in between.

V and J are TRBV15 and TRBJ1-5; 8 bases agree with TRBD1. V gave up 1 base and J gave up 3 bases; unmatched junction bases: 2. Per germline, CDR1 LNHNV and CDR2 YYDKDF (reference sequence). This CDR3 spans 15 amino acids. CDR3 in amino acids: CATSRGQGNNQPQHF. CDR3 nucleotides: TGTGCCACCAGCAGAGGACAGGGGAACAATCAGCCCCAGCATTTT.

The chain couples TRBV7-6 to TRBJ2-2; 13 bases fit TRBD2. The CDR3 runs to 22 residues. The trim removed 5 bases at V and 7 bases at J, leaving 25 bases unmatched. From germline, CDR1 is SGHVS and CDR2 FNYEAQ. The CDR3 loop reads CASSHYSGLAGDIHLWFGELFF. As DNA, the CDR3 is TGTGCCAGCAGCCACTACTCCGGACTAGCGGGAGATATCCATTTGTGGTTCGGGGAGCTGTTTTTT.

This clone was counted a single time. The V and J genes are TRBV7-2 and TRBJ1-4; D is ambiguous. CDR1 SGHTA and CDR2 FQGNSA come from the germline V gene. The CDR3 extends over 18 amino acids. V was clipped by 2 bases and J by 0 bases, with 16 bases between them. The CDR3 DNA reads TGTGCCAGCAGCTTAACGGAGGCCGTTACGACAACTAATGAAAAACTGTTTTTT. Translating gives CASSLTEAVTTTNEKLFF.

CDR3 protein: CATSRDLGLVTGELFF. DNA of the CDR3: TGTGCCACCAGCAGAGATCTAGGACTAGTCACCGGGGAGCTGTTTTTT. The rearrangement uses TRBV15 and TRBJ2-2; 7 bases map to TRBD2. This CDR3 region has 16 residues. Germline V gives CDR1 LNHNV, CDR2 YYDKDF (reference sequence). Losses at the gene ends were 0 bases for V and 4 bases for J; bases not matched to a gene: 5.

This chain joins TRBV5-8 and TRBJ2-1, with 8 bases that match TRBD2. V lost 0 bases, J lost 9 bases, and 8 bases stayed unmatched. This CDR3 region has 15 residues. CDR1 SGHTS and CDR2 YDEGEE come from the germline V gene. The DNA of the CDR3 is TGTGCCAGCAGCTTGGTTGGACTAGCAGGCGTTGAGCAGTTCTTC. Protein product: CASSLVGLAGVEQFF.

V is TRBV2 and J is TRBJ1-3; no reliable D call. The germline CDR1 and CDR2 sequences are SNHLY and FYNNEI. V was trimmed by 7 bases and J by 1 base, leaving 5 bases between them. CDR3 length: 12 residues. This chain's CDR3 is CASNKSGNTIYF. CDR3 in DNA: TGTGCCAGCAATAAATCTGGAAACACCATATATTTT.

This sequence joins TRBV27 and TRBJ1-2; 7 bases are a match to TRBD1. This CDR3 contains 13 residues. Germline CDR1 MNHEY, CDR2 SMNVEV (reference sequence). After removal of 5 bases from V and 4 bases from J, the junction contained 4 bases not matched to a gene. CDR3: CASSDGTAYGYTF. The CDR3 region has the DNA TGTGCCAGCAGTGATGGGACAGCCTATGGCTACACCTTC.

The CDR3 bases are TGCGCCAGCAGCCAAGAGGGGAGTTATGGCTACACCTTC. Its protein product is CASSQEGSYGYTF. The gene calls are TRBV4-3 and TRBJ1-2, with no clear D. Germline CDR1 is LGHNA and CDR2 is YSLEER. V lost 0 bases to trimming and J lost 5 bases, with 7 bases between them. The CDR3 runs 13 residues.